The 29 T cell receptor beta chains listed next were all sequenced from one sample in a study of cytomegalovirus exposure and HLA in healthy donors. Primers: 60 Vbeta forward and 13 Jbeta reverse. Data came from immunoSEQ multiplex PCR; TCRdb stores just in-frame clones and leaves some out. The sample includes fewer than 70,000 clones. The sequencing sample was made of PBMCs. The receptors were sampled from a man aged 25-45 years in good health and CMV-seropositive.

The gene calls are TRBV6-5 and TRBJ1-4, with 9 bases matching TRBD1. The CDR3 runs 16 residues. The V gene end was trimmed by 0 bases and the J gene end by 5 bases; junction bases not matched to a gene: 4. Germline CDR1 is MNHEY and CDR2 is SVGAGI. The CDR3 sequence: CASSYSTGGVNEKLFF. The CDR3 region has the DNA TGTGCCAGCAGTTACTCAACAGGGGGCGTAAATGAAAAACTGTTTTTT.

This rearrangement joins TRBV7-8 to TRBJ2-1, with TRBD2 matching over 8 bases. V shed 4 bases, J shed 4 bases, and the junction held 6 bases outside the gene matches. Germline V gives CDR1 SGHVS, CDR2 FQNEAQ. This CDR3 spans 15 amino acids. The CDR3 DNA reads as TGTGCCAGCAGCTCTGTGGCGGGAGGATACAATGAGCAGTTCTTC. It translates to CASSSVAGGYNEQFF.

This chain joins TRBV18 and TRBJ2-1, with 10 bases fitting TRBD2. J was trimmed by 4 bases and V by 4 bases; bases with no gene match: 7. Germline V lookup: CDR1 KGHSH, CDR2 LQKENI. This CDR3 is 16 amino acids long. This CDR3 reads CASSRKLAGIYNEQFF. DNA for the CDR3: TGTGCCAGCTCACGGAAACTAGCGGGGATTTACAATGAGCAGTTCTTC.

The V gene is TRBV13, the J gene TRBJ2-3; TRBD2 agrees at 7 bases. CDR1 PRHDT and CDR2 FYEKMQ come from the germline V gene (reference sequence). This CDR3 spans 16 amino acids. Losses at the gene ends were 1 base for V and 0 bases for J; bases not matched to a gene: 4. The CDR3: CASSLVSGGSTDTQYF. The CDR3 coding sequence is TGTGCCAGCAGCTTAGTTTCGGGAGGAAGCACAGATACGCAGTATTTT.

V gene TRBV15 combines with J gene TRBJ2-1; 9 bases map to TRBD2. Unmatched junction bases numbered 8, after V lost 1 base and J lost 7 bases. The CDR3 loop spans 16 amino acids. Per germline, CDR1 LNHNV and CDR2 YYDKDF (reference sequence). CDR3 residues: CATSRVLAGSVNEQFF. CDR3 sequence (DNA): TGTGCCACCAGCAGAGTGCTAGCGGGGAGTGTTAATGAGCAGTTCTTC.

This chain uses TRBV19 with TRBJ1-2, with D unresolved. Trimming left V 3 bases short and J 4 bases short, with 12 bases between. The CDR3 consists of 14 residues. Germline V CDR1 and CDR2: LNHDA, SQIVND (reference sequence). The CDR3 sequence: CASSIVGEGYGYTF. The CDR3 coding sequence is TGTGCCAGTAGTATTGTGGGAGAGGGCTATGGCTACACCTTC. Using reference TRBV19 and TRBJ1-2 for the parts outside the CDR3, the full variable domain is DGGITQSPKYLFRKEGQNVTLSCEQNLNHDAMYWYRQDPGQGLRLIYYSQIVNDFQKGDIAEGYSVSREKKESFPLTVTSAQKNPTAFYLCASSIVGEGYGYTFGSGTRLTVV.

V is TRBV5-6 and J is TRBJ2-2; TRBD2 aligns across 9 bases. The CDR3 covers 15 residues. Germline values: CDR1 SGHDT, CDR2 YYEEEE. V shed 6 bases, J shed 4 bases, and the junction held 7 bases outside the gene matches. The CDR3 is CASNIAGATTGELFF. The CDR3 DNA reads TGTGCCAGCAACATAGCGGGAGCGACCACCGGGGAGCTGTTTTTT.

The chain links TRBV2 to TRBJ2-5; 7 bases align to TRBD2. This CDR3 is built from 13 residues. Germline V gene lookup returns CDR1 SNHLY and CDR2 FYNNEI. The ends lost 4 bases at V and 5 bases at J; junction bases unmatched: 4. The CDR3 protein is CASSGAGRETQYF. CDR3 sequence (DNA): TGTGCCAGCAGTGGGGCCGGGAGGGAGACCCAGTACTTC.

The gene calls are TRBV30 and TRBJ2-1; the D gene is possibly TRBD1 (6 bases). The V gene lost 7 bases and the J gene lost 0 bases, with 16 bases spanning the gap. Germline CDR1 and CDR2: GTSNPN and SVGIG (reference sequence). The CDR3 totals 15 residues. The CDR3 region is CALGDRTFSYNEQFF. As DNA, the CDR3 is TGTGCCTTGGGAGACAGGACCTTCTCCTACAATGAGCAGTTCTTC. Together with reference TRBV30 and TRBJ2-1, the CDR3 gives the full variable domain: SQTIHQWPATLVQPVGSPLSLECTVEGTSNPNLYWYRQAAGRGLQLLFYSVGIGQISSEVPQNLSASRPQDRQFILSSKKLLLSDSGFYLCALGDRTFSYNEQFFGPGTRLTVL.

V gene TRBV18 combines with J gene TRBJ2-1, with 9 nucleotides matching TRBD2. This CDR3 region has 18 residues. Germline trimming cut 2 bases from V and 0 bases from J; bases unmatched to any gene: 8. Germline V lookup: CDR1 KGHSH, CDR2 LQKENI. The chain's CDR3 is CASSPTALSGGSYNEQFF. In nucleotides, the CDR3 is TGTGCCAGCTCACCAACGGCACTTAGCGGGGGCTCCTACAATGAGCAGTTCTTC.

The chain recombines TRBV6-1 with TRBJ2-2; 9 bases line up with TRBD2. The V gene end was trimmed by 4 bases and the J gene end by 3 bases; junction bases not matched to a gene: 6. The CDR3 loop spans 16 amino acids. Germline assignment: CDR1 MNHNS and CDR2 SASEGT. CDR3 sequence reads: CASSAWTSAYTGELFF. CDR3 nucleotide sequence: TGTGCCAGCAGTGCCTGGACTAGCGCGTACACCGGGGAGCTGTTTTTT.

This chain links TRBV5-1 with TRBJ2-7, with TRBD2 identical over 10 bases. After removal of 5 bases from V and 9 bases from J, the junction contained 8 bases not matched to a gene. CDR1 SGHRS and CDR2 YFSETQ come from the germline V gene. There are 13 residues in the CDR3. This CDR3 is CASSPGAGGRQYF. DNA of the CDR3: TGCGCCAGCAGTCCGGGAGCGGGGGGGAGGCAGTACTTC.

V gene TRBV27 combines with J gene TRBJ2-7; D is possibly TRBD1 (5 bases). V was trimmed by 5 bases and J by 3 bases, leaving 14 bases between them. From germline, CDR1 is MNHEY and CDR2 SMNVEV (reference sequence). The CDR3 consists of 14 residues. CDR3 sequence: CASSAERGNYEQYF. In DNA form, the CDR3 reads TGTGCCAGCAGTGCAGAAAGGGGAAACTACGAGCAGTACTTC.

V is TRBV30 and J is TRBJ1-1; a possible D gene is TRBD1 (5 bases). CDR1 and CDR2 (germline): GTSNPN, SVGIG (reference sequence). Trimming stripped 4 bases from V and 10 bases from J, with 19 bases between. This CDR3 has 13 amino acids. The CDR3 nucleotides read TGTGCCTGGAAGAACGGCGGAGGGGCAGTAGCTTTCTTT. The encoded protein is CAWKNGGGAVAFF.

A remark on this clone: One junction end does not reproduce the germline sequence, and a read error may be involved. The sample carries other DNA sequences with the same CDR3. The J gene is TRBJ2-1, the V gene TRBV7-7; 8 positions agree with TRBD2. Germline V gene data show CDR1 as SSHAT and CDR2 as FNYEAQ (reference sequence). The length of the CDR3 is 13 residues. The CDR3 sequence: CASSPGTSNEQFF. As DNA, the CDR3 is TGTGCTAGCAGCCCCGGGACTAGCAATGAGCAGTTCTTC. The whole variable domain, filled in from reference TRBV7-7 and TRBJ2-1, reads GAGVSQSPRYKVTKRGQDVTLRCDPISSHATLYWYQQALGQGPEFLTYFNYEAQPDKSGLPSDRFSAERPEGSISTLTIQRTEQRDSAMYRCASSPGTSNEQFFGPGTRLTVL.

This sequence joins TRBV5-6 and TRBJ1-2, with 8 bases that match TRBD1. CDR3 length: 15 amino acids. V lost 2 bases, J lost 1 base, and 4 bases stayed unmatched. Per the germline V gene, CDR1 is SGHDT and CDR2 is YYEEEE. CDR3 sequence reads: CASSFRDRNNYGYTF. Written as DNA, the CDR3 is TGTGCCAGCAGCTTCCGGGACAGGAATAACTATGGCTACACCTTC.

The chain is built from TRBV13 and TRBJ1-1; no reliable D call. CDR3 size: 13 residues. With 7 bases removed from V and 5 bases from J, the gap between germline ends came to 14 bases. Germline-derived CDR1 and CDR2 are PRHDT and FYEKMQ (reference sequence). The CDR3 region has the DNA TGTGCCAGCACCCTGGAGGCGGGAACTGAAGCTTTCTTT. As protein: CASTLEAGTEAFF.

The rearrangement joins TRBV19 to TRBJ1-2, with D possibly being TRBD1 (5 bases). Per germline, CDR1 LNHDA and CDR2 SQIVND (reference sequence). The CDR3 covers 13 residues. Between the trimmed V and J ends, which lost 6 bases and 3 bases, there was a span of 11 bases. The DNA for the CDR3 is TGTGCCAGTAGCACACAGGCGGACTATGGCTACACCTTC. It translates to CASSTQADYGYTF.

The chain links TRBV25-1 to TRBJ1-1; unclear D gene. The CDR3 consists of 12 residues. Germline assignment: CDR1 MGHDK and CDR2 SYGVNS. The V gene lost 7 bases and the J gene lost 1 base, with 7 bases spanning the gap. CDR3 DNA sequence: TGTGCCAGCACACGAGCGAACACTGAAGCTTTCTTT. Translation gives CASTRANTEAFF.

The V gene is TRBV6-1, the J gene TRBJ2-7, with a possible D match to TRBD1 (6 bases). Trimming took off 6 bases at V and 1 base at J, with 10 bases between the two ends. The CDR3 length is 13 residues. Germline V CDR1 and CDR2: MNHNS, SASEGT. The CDR3 DNA reads as TGTGCCAGCAGCGGGACACTGTCCTACGAGCAGTACTTC. It specifies CASSGTLSYEQYF.

CDR3 region: CASSVDSGSSNNEQFF. For the CDR3, the DNA is TGTGCCAGCAGCGTAGATAGCGGGAGCTCAAACAATGAGCAGTTCTTC. The chain couples TRBV9 to TRBJ2-1; 9 nucleotides line up with TRBD2. There are 16 residues in the CDR3. J lost 5 bases, V lost 0 bases, and 6 bases had no gene match. CDR1 and CDR2 from the germline V gene are SGDLS and YYNGEE.

The CDR3 sequence is CASSVRYRDPTDTQYF. The CDR3 nucleotides read TGTGCCAGCAGTGTTCGTTACAGGGACCCCACAGATACGCAGTATTTT. J is TRBJ2-3 and V is TRBV6-1; maybe TRBD1 (6 bases). The CDR3 is 16 residues long. Germline-derived CDR1 and CDR2 are MNHNS and SASEGT. Trimming removed 4 bases from V and 2 bases from J, with 16 bases in between.

The chain recombines TRBV30 with TRBJ2-1; D uncertain. Between the trimmed V and J ends, which lost 2 bases and 5 bases, there was a span of 4 bases. Germline V gene lookup returns CDR1 GTSNPN and CDR2 SVGIG (reference sequence). The CDR3 has 11 amino acids. The CDR3: CAWSSDNEQFF. The DNA for the CDR3 is TGTGCCTGGAGTTCCGACAATGAGCAGTTCTTC.

The chain combines TRBV10-3 with TRBJ2-1; 14 bases agree with TRBD2. The CDR3 is 15 amino acids. Germline CDR1 reads ENHRY; CDR2 reads SYGVKD. J was trimmed by 7 bases and V by 6 bases; bases with no gene match: 5. Written as DNA, the CDR3 is TGTGCCATCAGCCAGGGGACTAGCGGGGGTAATGAGCAGTTCTTC. This codes for CAISQGTSGGNEQFF.

The chain links TRBV27 to TRBJ1-1; 7 nucleotides line up with TRBD1. The trim removed 3 bases at V and 0 bases at J, leaving 4 bases unmatched. This CDR3 spans 15 amino acids. Germline assignment: CDR1 MNHEY and CDR2 SMNVEV (reference sequence). The DNA for the CDR3 is TGTGCCAGCAGTTTGACAGGGAACCTGAACACTGAAGCTTTCTTT. Translating gives CASSLTGNLNTEAFF.

The chain employs TRBV9 and TRBJ2-1, with D tentatively TRBD2 (7 bases). Per germline, CDR1 SGDLS and CDR2 YYNGEE. Trimming shortened V by 4 bases and J by 15 bases, and 26 bases separated the two germline ends. The CDR3 is 15 amino acids. The CDR3 nucleotides read TGTGCCAGCAGCCCCTATGAGGGGGGGCCCCAATTGGGGTTCTTC. Translated: CASSPYEGGPQLGFF.

The chain carries TRBV11-3 and TRBJ2-7; TRBD1 might be the D (5 bases). Germline CDR1 reads SGHNT; CDR2 reads YENEEA. V lost 2 bases and J 2 bases, leaving 10 bases between the germline ends. The CDR3 has 14 residues. The CDR3: CASSLSTVTYEQYF. The CDR3 DNA sequence: TGTGCCAGCAGCTTATCGACAGTGACCTACGAGCAGTACTTC.

The chain has TRBV7-2 and TRBJ2-5, with TRBD2 matching over 11 bases. The CDR3 contains 16 residues. Germline CDR1 and CDR2: SGHTA and FQGNSA. V trimming: 8 bases; J trimming: 2 bases; junction bases outside the gene matches: 10. For the CDR3, the DNA is TGTGCCAGCTCTCTAGGGTCTAGCGGGGGGCAAGAGACCCAGTACTTC. It yields the protein CASSLGSSGGQETQYF.

V usage is TRBV6-1 and J usage is TRBJ2-7, with D possibly matching TRBD1 (5 bases). This CDR3 contains 14 residues. Per germline, CDR1 MNHNS and CDR2 SASEGT. V lost 2 bases to trimming and J lost 4 bases, with 12 bases between them. CDR3 in DNA: TGTGCCAGCAGTGAAACACAGGTTCATTACGAGCAGTACTTC. This codes for CASSETQVHYEQYF.